The rows below give T cell receptor beta chains drawn from one sample of a study of shared clonotypes between healthy human individuals. Produced via immunoSEQ multiplex PCR; TCRdb's table is partial and in-frame only. The sample lists more than 2 million clones, roughly 96% seen once, with roughly 0.13% in the top ten. Sample: naive CD4+ T cells sorted from blood. All receptors come from a man between 18 and 35 years old in good health. Each CDR3 is given with its conserved first and last residue. The D gene is left open where the match is weak. The size of a clone is reported for some rows only, either as once, few or many, or as a class for expanded clones.

TRBV19	TRBJ1-2	-	-	TGTGCCAGTACCCCTGGGGCCACAGGGTTTGGCTACACCTTC	CASTPGATGFGYTF
TRBV7-2	TRBJ2-2	TRBD1	-	TGTGCCAGCAGCTCTCAACAGGGGACCGGGGAGCTGTTTTTT	CASSSQQGTGELFF
TRBV5-1	TRBJ1-1	TRBD1	-	TGCGCCAGCAGCTTGGGGGACAGGGTTACATCCAGCACTGAAGCTTTCTTT	CASSLGDRVTSSTEAFF
TRBV6-5	TRBJ1-1	-	-	TGTGCCAGCAGTTTATCACCCTCCTGGCTGAACACTGAAGCTTTCTTT	CASSLSPSWLNTEAFF
TRBV11-2	TRBJ2-7	TRBD2	-	TGTGCCAGCAGACGACTAGCGGGACTCTACGAGCAGTACTTC	CASRRLAGLYEQYF
TRBV5-1	TRBJ1-4	-	-	TGCGCCAGCAGCTTGGGCCGGGACCCTAATGAAAAACTGTTTTTT	CASSLGRDPNEKLFF
TRBV7-2	TRBJ2-2	TRBD2	-	TGTGCCAGCAGTCCCCCCGGGACTAGAGGGACCGGGGAGCTGTTTTTT	CASSPPGTRGTGELFF
TRBV29-1	TRBJ2-7	-	-	TGCAGCGTTGCACAGAACTACTACGAGCAGTACTTC	CSVAQNYYEQYF
TRBV6-5	TRBJ2-7	-	-	TGTGCCAGCAGTTCGACCACTACCTACGAGCAGTACTTC	CASSSTTTYEQYF
TRBV5-1	TRBJ2-2	TRBD2	-	TGCGCCAGCAGCTTAAGGACTAGCAACACCGGGGAGCTGTTTTTT	CASSLRTSNTGELFF
TRBV30	TRBJ1-2	TRBD1	-	TGTGCCTGGGGGGGACAGGCTTCCCTTGGCTACACCTTC	CAWGGQASLGYTF
TRBV5-1	TRBJ1-1	TRBD1	-	TGCGCCAGCAGCTTAAGACAGGGCCCAAGGACTGAAGCTTTCTTT	CASSLRQGPRTEAFF
TRBV10-3	TRBJ1-2	-	-	TGTGCCATCAGTGATCGGTCCTTCGGCTATGGCTACACCTTC	CAISDRSFGYGYTF
TRBV28	TRBJ1-2	-	-	TGTGCCAGCAGCCTTTCGAGCAACTATGGCTACACCTTC	CASSLSSNYGYTF
TRBV5-1	TRBJ2-7	TRBD2	-	TGCGCCAGCAGCTCTAATCTAGCGGGAGGCTCCTACGAGCAGTACTTC	CASSSNLAGGSYEQYF
TRBV6-5	TRBJ2-7	-	-	TGTGCCAGCAGCCAGGCGGTAGCGGTTTCCTACGAGCAGTACTTC	CASSQAVAVSYEQYF
TRBV15	TRBJ1-2	-	once	TGTGCCACCAGCAGGGGAACTGCAGAGAACTATGGCTACACCTTC	CATSRGTAENYGYTF
TRBV9	TRBJ2-1	TRBD2	-	TGTGCCAGCAGCGCCGGACTAGCGGCCTACAATGAGCAGTTCTTC	CASSAGLAAYNEQFF
TRBV28	TRBJ1-4	-	-	TGTGCCAGCAGTTTAAGAGGGGCCCTTAATGAAAAACTGTTTTTT	CASSLRGALNEKLFF
TRBV10-3	TRBJ2-3	TRBD1	-	TGTGCCATCACCCCAGGAGGGACAGGGCCTGGAACAGATACGCAGTATTTT	CAITPGGTGPGTDTQYF
TRBV5-4	TRBJ1-2	-	-	TGTGCCAGCAGCTTGGATGTGTCCAGGGGTGGTAGCTATGGCTACACCTTC	CASSLDVSRGGSYGYTF
TRBV6-1	TRBJ2-7	-	-	TGTGCCAGCAGTGAAGGACCCCCCTACTTCTCCTACGAGCAGTACTTC	CASSEGPPYFSYEQYF
TRBV5-1	TRBJ2-2	-	-	TGCGCCAGCAGCCCAGGATCCAGGGGAGTGACCGGGGAGCTGTTTTTT	CASSPGSRGVTGELFF
TRBV5-1	TRBJ2-2	-	-	TGCGCCAGCAGCTACACAGCCAACACCGGGGAGCTGTTTTTT	CASSYTANTGELFF
TRBV30	TRBJ1-4	-	-	TGTGCCTGGAGTGAGGGGCCGGAGGCCTTTTTT	CAWSEGPEAFF
TRBV7-2	TRBJ2-6	-	-	TGTGCCAGCAGCTTAGGAGCAGGGACTGGGGCCAACGTCCTGACTTTC	CASSLGAGTGANVLTF
TRBV25-1	TRBJ1-2	-	once	TGTGCCAGCAGTAGGTCGGGAGACAACTATGGCTACACCTTC	CASSRSGDNYGYTF
TRBV4-3	TRBJ2-5	-	-	TGCGCCAGGACGGACAGGGAAAGGGGGGGAGAGACCCAGTACTTC	CARTDRERGGETQYF
TRBV5-1	TRBJ1-2	TRBD1	once	TGCGCCAGCAGCTTCCCAGGGGGCGTCTATGGCTACACCTTC	CASSFPGGVYGYTF
TRBV9	TRBJ2-1	TRBD2	-	TGTGCCAGCAGCGTAGTGGCTAGCGGTAACAATGAGCAGTTCTTC	CASSVVASGNNEQFF
TRBV4-3	TRBJ1-1	-	-	TGCGCCAGCAGCCGAACCAAATTCACTGAAGCTTTCTTT	CASSRTKFTEAFF
TRBV6-1	TRBJ2-1	-	-	TGTGCCAGCAGTGTCCAGGGAACTAGCAGCTACAATGAGCAGTTCTTC	CASSVQGTSSYNEQFF
TRBV19	TRBJ2-5	-	-	TGTGCCAGTAGTAACCAGGGCGGAGAGACCCAGTACTTC	CASSNQGGETQYF
TRBV30	TRBJ2-1	TRBD2	-	TGTGCCTGGAATGGGGGGGGCAATGAGCAGTTCTTC	CAWNGGGNEQFF
TRBV4-1	TRBJ1-5	-	-	TGCGCCAGCAGCCCTACACAGGGATATAGCAATCAGCCCCAGCATTTT	CASSPTQGYSNQPQHF
TRBV30	TRBJ1-1	-	-	TGTGCCTGGAGTTCTTTTAAGGGTATGAACACTGAAGCTTTCTTT	CAWSSFKGMNTEAFF
TRBV7-9	TRBJ2-6	-	-	TGTGCCAGCAGCTTGGCCAGGCCCTTTGGGGCCAACGTCCTGACTTTC	CASSLARPFGANVLTF
TRBV9	TRBJ2-3	TRBD2	-	TGTGCCAGCAGCACATCTGGGGTGCCGGGACTAGAGGACTATACGCAGTATTTT	CASSTSGVPGLEDYTQYF
TRBV6-1	TRBJ2-5	TRBD2	-	TGTGCCAGCAGTGAAGTACTAGCGGGGGCTTGGGAGACCCAGTACTTC	CASSEVLAGAWETQYF
TRBV18	TRBJ2-7	TRBD1	-	TGTGCCAGCTCACGGCACAGGGGGGACAACTACGAGCAGTACTTC	CASSRHRGDNYEQYF
TRBV6-5	TRBJ1-3	TRBD1	-	TGTGCCAGCAGCCCCGCGGACAGGGTCGGAAACACCATATATTTT	CASSPADRVGNTIYF
TRBV14	TRBJ1-5	TRBD1	-	TGTGCCAGCAGCCTCGGACAGGTCAATCAGCCCCAGCATTTT	CASSLGQVNQPQHF